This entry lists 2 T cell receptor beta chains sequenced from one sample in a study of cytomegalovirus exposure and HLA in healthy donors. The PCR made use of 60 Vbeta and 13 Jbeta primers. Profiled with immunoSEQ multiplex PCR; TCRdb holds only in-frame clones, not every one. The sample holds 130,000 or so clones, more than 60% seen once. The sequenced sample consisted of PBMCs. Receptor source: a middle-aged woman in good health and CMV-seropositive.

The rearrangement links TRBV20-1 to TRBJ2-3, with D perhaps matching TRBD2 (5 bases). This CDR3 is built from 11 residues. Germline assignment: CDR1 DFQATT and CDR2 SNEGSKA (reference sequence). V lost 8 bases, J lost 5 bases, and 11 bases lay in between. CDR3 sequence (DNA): TGCAGTTCGTCGGCGGGAGATACGCAGTATTTT. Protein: CSSSAGDTQYF.

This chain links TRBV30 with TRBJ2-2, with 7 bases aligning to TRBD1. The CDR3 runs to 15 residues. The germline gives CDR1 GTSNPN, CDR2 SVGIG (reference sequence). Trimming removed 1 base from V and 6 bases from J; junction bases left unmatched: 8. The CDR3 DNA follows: TGTGCCTGGAGTGAAAGAGACAGGGCGTCCGGGGAGCTGTTTTTT. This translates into CAWSERDRASGELFF.